This section outlines one T cell receptor beta chain sequence together with its context. The sample is drawn from a study of blood T cell repertoires in COVID-19. Sequenced by immunoSEQ multiplex PCR; TCRdb stores in-frame clones only, minus some. The sample has fewer than 500,000 clones, 75% to 90% seen once. This CDR3 has 13 amino acids. Trimming took 1 base from V and 7 from J, leaving 8 bases between them. Germline values: CDR1 KGHSY, CDR2 FQNENV. Material for sequencing was peripheral blood. The chain uses TRBV16 and TRBJ2-1; D is unresolved. The clonotype was recovered from a young woman with acute or convalescent COVID-19. The CDR3 DNA is TGTGCCAGCAGCCAATTTAAGGAGAATGAGCAGTTCTTC. Its protein is CASSQFKENEQFF.